One sample yielded the 4 T cell receptor beta chains listed below, sequenced in a study of T cell responses to AZD1222 COVID-19 vaccine. Assay: immunoSEQ multiplex PCR; the TCRdb copy retains only in-frame clones and omits some. This table has about 170,000 clones, over 80% appearing once. This specimen consisted of peripheral blood, obtained 28 days after the second dose of the MenACWY control vaccine. These receptors all stem from an adult who received the MenACWY meningococcal vaccine as a control.

V and J are TRBV5-1 and TRBJ1-1, with D uncertain. CDR1 and CDR2 from the germline V gene are SGHRS and YFSETQ. Trimming removed 3 bases from V and 4 bases from J, with 16 bases in between. The CDR3 totals 15 residues. CDR3 sequence: CASSYGRLGSTEAFF. The CDR3 DNA reads as TGCGCCAGCAGCTACGGACGGCTAGGGAGCACTGAAGCTTTCTTT.

The V and J genes are TRBV27 and TRBJ2-1; no clear D gene. V lost 10 bases, J lost 7 bases, and 20 bases lay in between. The CDR3 is made up of 14 amino acids. Per the germline V gene, CDR1 is MNHEY and CDR2 is SMNVEV (reference sequence). DNA for the CDR3: TGTGCCACCGCCGCGATCGCCGTTGGGAATGAGCAGTTCTTC. It encodes CATAAIAVGNEQFF.

This chain links TRBV18 with TRBJ1-6; D is unclear. This CDR3 contains 15 residues. Trimming took off 3 bases at V and 0 bases at J, with 6 bases between the two ends. The germline gives CDR1 KGHSH, CDR2 LQKENI. CDR3 sequence (DNA): TGTGCCAGCTCACCCACCTCCTCCTATAATTCACCCCTCCACTTT. Translation gives CASSPTSSYNSPLHF.

V and J are TRBV30 and TRBJ1-1; D uncertain. V lost 4 bases and J lost 1, with 4 bases in between. Germline V gives CDR1 GTSNPN, CDR2 SVGIG (reference sequence). This CDR3 comprises 11 residues. This CDR3 reads CAWMGNTEAFF. CDR3 nucleotide sequence: TGTGCCTGGATGGGGAACACTGAAGCTTTCTTT.